The rows below give T cell receptor beta chains drawn from one sample of a study of T-cell reconstitution after alpha-beta-depleted transplantation in children. TCRdb re-called the PCR reads with MiXCR, one entry per CDR3 protein. In the table there are approximately 240,000 distinct CDR3 sequences, 7.5% to 10% of which are singletons. Sequencing used PBMCs from the stem cell graft donor, obtained from the stem cell graft. The receptors were gathered from a human donor who donated a stem cell graft to a child with SCID. Each CDR3 is given with its conserved first and last residue. Fields, in order: clone size, J gene, V gene, D gene, CDR3 DNA, CDR3 protein. D genes are given only for firm matches. Clone size is given as once, few, many, or a class for an expanded clone.

abundance: few
j_gene: TRBJ2-7
v_gene: TRBV11-2
d_gene: NA
CDR3nt: TGTGCCAGCGGGCAGGCATCCTACGAGCAGTACTTC
CDR3aa: CASGQASYEQYF

abundance: few
j_gene: TRBJ1-6
v_gene: TRBV5-6
d_gene: TRBD1
CDR3nt: TGTGCCAGCAGCCCGTGGCAGGGGGCAAGTTCACCCCTCCACTTT
CDR3aa: CASSPWQGASSPLHF

abundance: many
j_gene: TRBJ2-7
v_gene: TRBV9
d_gene: NA
CDR3nt: TGTGCCAGCAGCGACCGGGACGCGGGCTCCGAGCAGTACTTC
CDR3aa: CASSDRDAGSEQYF

abundance: many
j_gene: TRBJ2-7
v_gene: TRBV12-3/TRBV12-4
d_gene: NA
CDR3nt: TGTGCCAGCAGTTCTTTTCAGATTTCCTACGAGCAGTACTTC
CDR3aa: CASSSFQISYEQYF

abundance: many
j_gene: TRBJ2-1
v_gene: TRBV12-3/TRBV12-4
d_gene: NA
CDR3nt: TGTGCCAGCAGTGAGGGGGTAGGGGAGCAGTTCTTC
CDR3aa: CASSEGVGEQFF

abundance: many
j_gene: TRBJ1-3
v_gene: TRBV7-2
d_gene: NA
CDR3nt: TGTGCCAGCAGACACGACGGATACGGCTCTGGAAACACCATATATTTT
CDR3aa: CASRHDGYGSGNTIYF

abundance: many
j_gene: TRBJ1-1
v_gene: TRBV28
d_gene: NA
CDR3nt: TGTGCCAGCAGCTACATCCTCAGGGGTGAAGCTTTCTTT
CDR3aa: CASSYILRGEAFF

abundance: many
j_gene: TRBJ2-7
v_gene: TRBV6-5
d_gene: TRBD1
CDR3nt: TGTGCCAGCAGTTCGCTCAGTTGGGACAGGGGTCACGAGCAGTACTTC
CDR3aa: CASSSLSWDRGHEQYF

abundance: few
j_gene: TRBJ2-2
v_gene: TRBV7-6
d_gene: NA
CDR3nt: TGTGCCAGCAGCTTAGTAGGCGCGCGGAACACCGGGGAGCTGTTTTTT
CDR3aa: CASSLVGARNTGELFF

abundance: many
j_gene: TRBJ1-2
v_gene: TRBV12-3/TRBV12-4
d_gene: NA
CDR3nt: TGTGCCAGCAGTTCGTCAACTAACTATGGCTACACCTTC
CDR3aa: CASSSSTNYGYTF

abundance: many
j_gene: TRBJ2-7
v_gene: TRBV29-1
d_gene: TRBD2
CDR3nt: TGCAGCGTTGAAGACCCAGCGGGGGGCTCCTACGAGCAGTACTTC
CDR3aa: CSVEDPAGGSYEQYF

abundance: many
j_gene: TRBJ1-5
v_gene: TRBV7-2
d_gene: NA
CDR3nt: TGTGCCAGCAGCTCCACGCCGGGACCAAATCAGCCCCAGCATTTT
CDR3aa: CASSSTPGPNQPQHF

abundance: many
j_gene: TRBJ2-2
v_gene: TRBV5-1
d_gene: TRBD2
CDR3nt: TGCGCCAGCAGCTTGAGCGGACTAGGGAACACCGGGGAGCTGTTTTTT
CDR3aa: CASSLSGLGNTGELFF

abundance: many
j_gene: TRBJ2-7
v_gene: TRBV5-1
d_gene: TRBD1
CDR3nt: TGCGCCAGCAGCCAAAAACCAGGGGGCGACGAGCAGTACTTC
CDR3aa: CASSQKPGGDEQYF

abundance: many
j_gene: TRBJ1-2
v_gene: TRBV28
d_gene: NA
CDR3nt: TGTGCCAGCAGTTTGAGGAACTATGGCTACACCTTC
CDR3aa: CASSLRNYGYTF

abundance: many
j_gene: TRBJ2-1
v_gene: TRBV9
d_gene: NA
CDR3nt: TGTGCCAGCAGCACCGGACAGGGAGGGTATGAGCAGTTCTTC
CDR3aa: CASSTGQGGYEQFF

abundance: many
j_gene: TRBJ2-1
v_gene: TRBV7-9
d_gene: NA
CDR3nt: TGTGCCAGCAGCTTGTTTGAATACAATGAGCAGTTCTTC
CDR3aa: CASSLFEYNEQFF

abundance: many
j_gene: TRBJ2-1
v_gene: TRBV28
d_gene: NA
CDR3nt: TGTGCCAGCAGTTCTGGTTTTAGGGGCGCGCAGGCGTTCTCCTACAATGAGCAGTTCTTC
CDR3aa: CASSSGFRGAQAFSYNEQFF

abundance: many
j_gene: TRBJ1-2
v_gene: TRBV6-1
d_gene: TRBD1
CDR3nt: TGTGCCAGCGGCCAGGGGGCAGGCTATGGCTACACCTTC
CDR3aa: CASGQGAGYGYTF

abundance: many
j_gene: TRBJ1-5
v_gene: TRBV2
d_gene: TRBD1
CDR3nt: TGTGCCAGCAATGACAGGGTGTACCAGCCCCAGCATTTT
CDR3aa: CASNDRVYQPQHF

abundance: many
j_gene: TRBJ2-3
v_gene: TRBV13
d_gene: TRBD2
CDR3nt: TGTGCCAGCAGCGAACCATCCCGCCGACTAGCGGGGGGTCCATTCCCTAGCACAGATACGCAGTATTTT
CDR3aa: CASSEPSRRLAGGPFPSTDTQYF

abundance: many
j_gene: TRBJ1-1
v_gene: TRBV5-1
d_gene: NA
CDR3nt: TGCGCCAGCAGTTCCTATCAAAGAAGTGAAGCTTTCTTT
CDR3aa: CASSSYQRSEAFF

abundance: many
j_gene: TRBJ2-7
v_gene: TRBV29-1
d_gene: NA
CDR3nt: TGCAGCGTTGAATACGGCGGCTACGAGCAGTACTTC
CDR3aa: CSVEYGGYEQYF

abundance: few
j_gene: TRBJ2-5
v_gene: TRBV5-4
d_gene: TRBD1
CDR3nt: TGTGCCAGCAGCCCCTACAGGGGTCAAGAGACCCAGTACTTC
CDR3aa: CASSPYRGQETQYF

abundance: many
j_gene: TRBJ2-3
v_gene: TRBV30
d_gene: NA
CDR3nt: TGTGCCTGGAGTGGGCCCCCGCAGGGGAGGGAGTATTTT
CDR3aa: CAWSGPPQGREYF

abundance: many
j_gene: TRBJ2-1
v_gene: TRBV7-8
d_gene: TRBD1
CDR3nt: TGTGCCAGCAGCTTAGGGGCACGACAGGGGGGCTACAATGAGCAGTTCTTC
CDR3aa: CASSLGARQGGYNEQFF

abundance: few
j_gene: TRBJ1-4
v_gene: TRBV15
d_gene: NA
CDR3nt: TGTGCCACCAGCAGAGATATCGGGGGGGGGGATGAAAAACTGTTTTTT
CDR3aa: CATSRDIGGGDEKLFF

abundance: many
j_gene: TRBJ1-5
v_gene: TRBV4-2
d_gene: NA
CDR3nt: TGTGCCAGCAGCCAAGAGGGTACAGGACGGGATCAGCCCCAGCATTTT
CDR3aa: CASSQEGTGRDQPQHF

abundance: many
j_gene: TRBJ1-1
v_gene: TRBV20-1
d_gene: NA
CDR3nt: TGCAGTGCTAGGGCCCGCCCGAACACTGAAGCTTTCTTT
CDR3aa: CSARARPNTEAFF

abundance: many
j_gene: TRBJ1-4
v_gene: TRBV5-1
d_gene: NA
CDR3nt: TGCGCCAGCAGCTTCCAGGGGCAGATTAATGAAAAACTGTTTTTT
CDR3aa: CASSFQGQINEKLFF